Below are 29 T cell receptor beta chains sequenced from a single sample in a study of technical replicates of blood from a handful of donors. Measured with immunoSEQ multiplex PCR; TCRdb has only the in-frame clones, and not every one. Of under 85,000 clones in the sample, around 90% were seen once. The material sequenced was T cells isolated from PBMCs. The receptors were sampled from a human donor in good health.

The rearrangement links TRBV6-1 to TRBJ2-3; the match to TRBD2 covers 8 bases. The length of the CDR3 is 15 residues. V lost 7 bases and J lost 5; bases outside the gene matches: 11. Per germline, CDR1 MNHNS and CDR2 SASEGT. CDR3 sequence: CASKIPGRVIDTQYF. CDR3 bases: TGTGCCAGCAAAATTCCCGGGAGGGTTATAGATACGCAGTATTTT.

This clone was seen a few times. V usage is TRBV5-1 and J usage is TRBJ1-1; tentative D call: TRBD1 (5 bases). Looked up from germline, CDR1 is SGHRS and CDR2 is YFSETQ. V gave up 5 bases and J gave up 5 bases, with 13 bases separating them. This CDR3 is built from 13 residues. CDR3 loop: CASSFQGRTEAFF. The CDR3 nucleotides read TGCGCCAGCAGTTTTCAGGGTAGGACTGAAGCTTTCTTT.

The chain recombines TRBV12-5 with TRBJ2-1; 8 nucleotides match TRBD2. V lost 6 bases and J lost 5; bases outside the gene matches: 6. This CDR3 spans 14 amino acids. Germline loops: CDR1 LGHNT, CDR2 FRNRAP. The CDR3 DNA follows: TGTGCTAGTGGATCTACTAGCGGAAACAATGAGCAGTTCTTC. Residues: CASGSTSGNNEQFF. Variable domain in full (rest from reference TRBV12-5 and TRBJ2-1): DARVTQTPRHKVTEMGQEVTMRCQPILGHNTVFWYRQTMMQGLELLAYFRNRAPLDDSGMPKDRFSAEMPDATLATLKIQPSEPRDSAVYFCASGSTSGNNEQFFGPGTRLTVL.

V and J are TRBV9 and TRBJ2-1, with 8 nucleotides matching TRBD2. With 4 bases clipped from V and 8 bases from J, the junction kept 8 bases outside the gene matches. CDR3 size: 14 residues. Per germline, CDR1 SGDLS and CDR2 YYNGEE. CDR3 sequence (DNA): TGTGCCAGCAGCAGAAGCGGGAGTTTTTATGAGCAGTTCTTC. It specifies CASSRSGSFYEQFF.

The rearrangement uses TRBV5-6 and TRBJ2-6; 11 bases agree with TRBD1. Per germline, CDR1 SGHDT and CDR2 YYEEEE. The CDR3 sequence is 16 residues long. The J segment lost 5 bases and the V segment lost 5 bases, leaving 6 bases of the junction unmatched. In nucleotides, the CDR3 is TGTGCCAGCAGTTGGGGACAGGGGGGGAGGGCCAACGTCCTGACTTTC. It codes for CASSWGQGGRANVLTF.

On this clone itself: The junction departs from the called germline gene at one end, perhaps through a read error. The genes are TRBV29-1 and TRBJ2-7; weak D call: TRBD2 (7 bases). The CDR3 loop spans 14 amino acids. CDR1 SQVTM and CDR2 ANQGSEA come from the germline V gene. The CDR3: CSAETGRDRYEQYF. In DNA, the CDR3 is TGCAGCGCTGAAACAGGGAGGGACCGTTACGAGCAGTACTTC.

The chain has TRBV5-6 and TRBJ1-2; D is unclear. The ends were cut back, 1 base at V and 4 bases at J, with 8 bases in the middle. The CDR3 spans 13 residues. Germline CDR1 and CDR2: SGHDT and YYEEEE. The CDR3 here is CASSLRGSYGYTF. The CDR3 DNA reads TGTGCCAGCAGCTTGAGAGGTAGCTATGGCTACACCTTC.

The chain recombines TRBV5-1 with TRBJ2-5, with 7 nucleotides matching TRBD1. The CDR3 is 12 amino acids. Germline V CDR1 and CDR2: SGHRS, YFSETQ. V gave up 7 bases and J gave up 4 bases; unmatched junction bases: 4. The CDR3 reads CASRTGTETQYF. CDR3 bases: TGCGCCAGCCGGACAGGTACAGAGACCCAGTACTTC.

The V gene is TRBV5-5, the J gene TRBJ1-2; no reliable D call. The germline V gene has CDR1 SGHKS and CDR2 YYEKEE (reference sequence). Trimming removed 1 base from V and 5 bases from J, with 12 bases in between. This CDR3 has 14 residues. This chain's CDR3 is CASSLSVPLYGYTF. CDR3 DNA: TGTGCCAGCAGCTTGTCAGTTCCCCTTTATGGCTACACCTTC.

V is TRBV7-9 and J is TRBJ1-1; a possible D gene is TRBD1 (5 bases). V gave up 1 base and J gave up 0 bases, with 15 bases separating them. CDR1 and CDR2 from the germline V gene are SEHNR and FQNEAQ (reference sequence). The CDR3 has 17 amino acids. DNA of the CDR3: TGTGCCAGCAGCTTAGTCCTGACAGTCAGCATGAACACTGAAGCTTTCTTT. This translates into CASSLVLTVSMNTEAFF.

The J gene is TRBJ2-5, the V gene TRBV27; possible D gene TRBD1, 5 bases. CDR3 length equals 16 residues. Trimming took 0 bases from V and 4 from J, leaving 15 bases between them. The germline gives CDR1 MNHEY, CDR2 SMNVEV (reference sequence). This CDR3 reads CASSLSIRRQGETQYF. For the CDR3, the DNA is TGTGCCAGCAGTTTATCGATCAGACGGCAGGGAGAGACCCAGTACTTC.

The chain is built from TRBV29-1 and TRBJ1-1, with 10 bases aligning to TRBD1. Germline V gene sequence: CDR1 SQVTM, CDR2 ANQGSEA. With V trimmed by 6 bases and J by 7 bases, 8 bases remained unmatched. The CDR3 contains 13 residues. CDR3 DNA sequence: TGCAGCGTGAGGACAGGGGGGAATAGTGAAGCTTTCTTT. It encodes CSVRTGGNSEAFF.

V usage is TRBV9 and J usage is TRBJ2-1, with D maybe TRBD2 (6 bases). The ends were cut back, 3 bases at V and 3 bases at J, with 19 bases in the middle. In germline, CDR1 is SGDLS, CDR2 YYNGEE. The CDR3 sequence is 17 residues long. The CDR3 is CASSASYGRGSYNEQFF. The DNA of the CDR3 is TGTGCCAGCAGCGCCTCTTACGGGCGGGGCAGCTACAATGAGCAGTTCTTC.

V and J are TRBV7-8 and TRBJ2-3, with a weak D call TRBD1 (6 bases). The CDR3 is made up of 15 amino acids. Germline values: CDR1 SGHVS, CDR2 FQNEAQ. V was shortened by 5 bases and J by 4 bases, with 16 bases between the two germline ends. CDR3: CASSPQGLGPDTQYF. As DNA, the CDR3 is TGTGCCAGCAGCCCCCAGGGGCTGGGCCCAGATACGCAGTATTTT.

The chain recombines TRBV6-1 with TRBJ1-1, with D maybe TRBD1 (6 bases). Germline V gives CDR1 MNHNS, CDR2 SASEGT. Between the trimmed V and J ends, which lost 0 bases and 7 bases, there was a span of 15 bases. The CDR3 length is 15 residues. CDR3 loop: CASSEALLRQDEAFF. The CDR3 nucleotides are TGTGCCAGCAGTGAAGCGCTTCTGAGACAGGATGAAGCTTTCTTT.

This chain links TRBV9 with TRBJ2-7; 7 positions match TRBD2. J lost 1 base, V lost 0 bases, and 4 bases had no gene match. Germline CDR1 is SGDLS and CDR2 is YYNGEE. This CDR3 region has 15 residues. The CDR3 sequence is CASSVGLAESYEQYF. DNA of the CDR3: TGTGCCAGCAGCGTAGGTCTAGCGGAGTCCTACGAGCAGTACTTC.

The V and J genes are TRBV7-9 and TRBJ2-5; TRBD2 aligns across 7 bases. The CDR3 runs to 16 residues. The junction had 16 bases not matched to a gene; V was cut back by 0 bases and J by 12 bases. Germline loops: CDR1 SEHNR, CDR2 FQNEAQ (reference sequence). CDR3 coding DNA: TGTGCCAGCAGCTTAGCCCAGTCTTTGGGCGGGAGCCCAAAGTACTTC. Protein sequence: CASSLAQSLGGSPKYF.

J is TRBJ2-7 and V is TRBV13; 8 bases are a match to TRBD2. CDR3 length: 14 amino acids. The junction had 9 bases not matched to a gene; V was cut back by 5 bases and J by 6 bases. CDR1 and CDR2 from the germline V gene are PRHDT and FYEKMQ (reference sequence). Here the CDR3 DNA reads TGTGCCAGCAGCCCCTCCGGGACTAGAGGCGAGCAGTACTTC. Protein sequence: CASSPSGTRGEQYF.

The genes are TRBV4-1 and TRBJ2-5; possible D gene TRBD1, 5 bases. The germline gives CDR1 MGHRA, CDR2 YSYEKL. Deletions cut 1 base from V and 1 base from J, with 16 bases between. The CDR3 totals 17 residues. CDR3 coding DNA: TGCGCCAGCAGCCAAGTCGGACACAAAAATTTCCAAGAGACCCAGTACTTC. It specifies CASSQVGHKNFQETQYF.

V usage is TRBV11-2 and J usage is TRBJ2-1; D remains unclear. Trimming cost V 6 bases and J 0 bases, with 9 bases left between them. The CDR3 has 14 amino acids. The germline gives CDR1 SGHAT, CDR2 FQNNGV. The CDR3 nucleotides read TGTGCCAGCAGTCTGGAGAGCTCCTACAATGAGCAGTTCTTC. It is translated as CASSLESSYNEQFF. Using reference TRBV11-2 and TRBJ2-1 for the parts outside the CDR3, the full variable domain is EAGVAQSPRYKIIEKRQSVAFWCNPISGHATLYWYQQILGQGPKLLIQFQNNGVVDDSQLPKDRFSAERLKGVDSTLKIQPAKLEDSAVYLCASSLESSYNEQFFGPGTRLTVL.

This clone was observed once. The gene calls are TRBV7-2 and TRBJ2-1, with TRBD1 matching over 9 bases. Germline CDR1 reads SGHTA; CDR2 reads FQGNSA. The CDR3 extends over 15 amino acids. The junction had 6 bases not matched to a gene; V was cut back by 1 base and J by 8 bases. In DNA, the CDR3 is TGTGCCAGCAGCTTAGACAGGGGGCGCTTCGATGAGCAGTTCTTC. It translates to CASSLDRGRFDEQFF. The variable domain in full, completed from reference TRBV7-2 and TRBJ2-1, reads GAGVSQSPSNKVTEKGKDVELRCDPISGHTALYWYRQSLGQGLEFLIYFQGNSAPDKSGLPSDRFSAERTGGSVSTLTIQRTQQEDSAVYLCASSLDRGRFDEQFFGPGTRLTVL.

The CDR3, as DNA: TGTGCCAGCACTCAAGGACAGGGGTACAATGAGCAGTTCTTC. It is translated as CASTQGQGYNEQFF. The chain combines TRBV6-1 with TRBJ2-1; 9 bases are shared with TRBD1. Trimming cost V 7 bases and J 4 bases; bases outside gene matches: 5. This CDR3 is built from 14 residues. Germline lookup yields CDR1 MNHNS and CDR2 SASEGT.

The chain links TRBV11-2 to TRBJ2-1; 7 bases agree with TRBD2. Germline V gives CDR1 SGHAT, CDR2 FQNNGV. The CDR3 has 14 amino acids. J gave up 7 bases and V 3 bases, and 6 bases lay outside the gene matches. The CDR3 sequence is CASSFGGRGNEQFF. CDR3 coding DNA: TGTGCCAGCAGCTTCGGCGGGAGAGGAAATGAGCAGTTCTTC.

The rearrangement links TRBV6-5 to TRBJ2-7, with 9 bases fitting TRBD2. V lost 0 bases to trimming and J lost 7 bases; unmatched junction nucleotides: 4. Germline V CDR1 and CDR2: MNHEY, SVGAGI. This CDR3 has 14 amino acids. CDR3 sequence: CASSYSTTSGEQYF. CDR3 nucleotides: TGTGCCAGCAGTTACTCGACAACTAGCGGGGAGCAGTACTTC.

The V gene is TRBV5-1, the J gene TRBJ2-6; 8 nucleotides align to TRBD1. The germline CDR1 and CDR2 sequences are SGHRS and YFSETQ. CDR3 length equals 17 residues. Trimming cost V 3 bases and J 4 bases; bases outside gene matches: 9. This CDR3 is CASSSGQGLTGANVLTF. Here the CDR3 DNA reads TGCGCCAGCAGCTCAGGACAGGGACTCACCGGGGCCAACGTCCTGACTTTC.

This clone has just a few counts. This chain joins TRBV16 and TRBJ1-1; TRBD1 might be the D (5 bases). Germline CDR1 reads KGHSY; CDR2 reads FQNENV. The CDR3 runs to 13 residues. Between the trimmed V and J ends, which lost 0 bases and 4 bases, there was a span of 6 bases. DNA of the CDR3: TGTGCCAGCAGCCAATCTCAGGGCACTGAAGCTTTCTTT. It encodes CASSQSQGTEAFF.

The chain is built from TRBV5-1 and TRBJ2-6, with 8 bases lining up with TRBD1. This CDR3 is built from 17 residues. V gave up 0 bases and J gave up 2 bases; unmatched junction bases: 4. Germline loops: CDR1 SGHRS, CDR2 YFSETQ. The CDR3 loop is CASSLAGGLAGANVLTF. Written as DNA, the CDR3 is TGCGCCAGCAGCTTGGCAGGGGGCTTAGCTGGGGCCAACGTCCTGACTTTC.

The V gene is TRBV6-1, the J gene TRBJ1-3; no reliable D call. Germline CDR1 is MNHNS and CDR2 is SASEGT. This CDR3 has 11 residues. V was pared by 8 bases and J by 0 bases, with 2 bases between. CDR3 nucleotides: TGTGCCAGCCTCTCTGGAAACACCATATATTTT. This gives the protein CASLSGNTIYF.

This chain links TRBV15 with TRBJ1-1; the D is unclear. Trimming took off 0 bases at V and 8 bases at J, with 10 bases between the two ends. In germline, CDR1 is LNHNV, CDR2 YYDKDF (reference sequence). CDR3 length: 13 amino acids. The CDR3 spells CATSRDPGREAFF. CDR3 in DNA: TGTGCCACCAGCAGAGATCCTGGCAGAGAAGCTTTCTTT.